This T cell receptor beta chain was recorded in a study of blood T cell repertoires in COVID-19. Study summary: COVID-19 samples collected from the United States, Italy and Spain covered acute and convalescent phases. Nucleic acid was either cDNA or gDNA, and it came from T cells, B-cell-depleted T cells, or PBMCs.

Seattle participants joined during active infection and were tracked over time. Germline V gives CDR1 LNHDA, CDR2 SQIVND (reference sequence). V was shortened by 5 bases and J by 0 bases, with 13 bases between the two germline ends. This CDR3 region has 15 residues. In the original workflow: Nucleated cell counts were estimated from reference gene primer amplification. Here immunoSEQ multiplex PCR was the method, and the copy in TCRdb shows in-frame clones only, minus some. V and J calls and clone size are copied from that table; D and trimming were computed from the DNA. The table has some 390,000 clones, over 75% seen once. This clone was detected a few times.

The receptor's source is a woman aged 40 to 50 with COVID-19, enrolled during active disease. The V and J genes are TRBV19 and TRBJ1-2, with D possibly being TRBD1 (5 bases). Sequencing input: peripheral blood. The CDR3 loop is CASSLTRVTNYGYTF. CDR3 sequence (DNA): TGTGCCAGTAGTTTGACCAGGGTAACTAACTATGGCTACACCTTC.